A single sample gave rise to the 18 T cell receptor beta chains below, sequenced in a study of cytomegalovirus exposure and HLA in healthy donors. Amplification used 60 Vbeta primers and 13 Jbeta primers. Measured with immunoSEQ multiplex PCR; TCRdb has only the in-frame clones, and not every one. The sample has about 200,000 clones; around 88% are singletons. Source material: PBMCs. The receptors were gathered from a woman aged 30 to 39 in good health and CMV-seronegative.

J is TRBJ1-2 and V is TRBV6-1; 9 nucleotides line up with TRBD1. The J segment lost 6 bases and the V segment lost 8 bases, leaving 10 bases of the junction unmatched. The germline CDR1 and CDR2 sequences are MNHNS and SASEGT. CDR3 length: 14 amino acids. This CDR3 reads CASLIGTGLHGYTF. CDR3 DNA sequence: TGTGCCAGCCTTATCGGGACAGGGTTGCATGGCTACACCTTC.

This clone turned up a few times. This chain uses TRBV5-6 with TRBJ1-5; D is perhaps TRBD1 (5 bases). In germline, CDR1 is SGHDT, CDR2 YYEEEE. The CDR3 is 16 amino acids. V was clipped by 4 bases and J by 2 bases, with 16 bases between them. The CDR3 is CASSDFRTGGNQPQHF. CDR3 DNA sequence: TGTGCCAGCAGCGATTTCAGGACGGGGGGCAATCAGCCCCAGCATTTT.

The chain combines TRBV9 with TRBJ2-1; TRBD1 aligns across 8 bases. Germline loops: CDR1 SGDLS, CDR2 YYNGEE. The trim removed 0 bases at V and 8 bases at J, leaving 16 bases unmatched. This CDR3 comprises 18 residues. CDR3 sequence: CASSVAISWGQGADEQFF. DNA of the CDR3: TGTGCCAGCAGCGTAGCTATTTCTTGGGGGCAGGGGGCGGATGAGCAGTTCTTC.

The CDR3 here is CASSLAWGWEQYF. The CDR3 DNA reads TGTGCCAGCAGCTTGGCTTGGGGCTGGGAGCAGTACTTC. This chain connects TRBV11-2 to TRBJ2-7, with a weak D call TRBD1 (5 bases). V was pared by 3 bases and J by 7 bases, with 13 bases between. This CDR3 spans 13 amino acids. Germline V lookup: CDR1 SGHAT, CDR2 FQNNGV.

The chain combines TRBV27 with TRBJ1-3; D may be TRBD1 (6 bases). From germline, CDR1 is MNHEY and CDR2 SMNVEV (reference sequence). There are 17 residues in the CDR3. The V gene lost 0 bases and the J gene lost 2 bases, with 14 bases spanning the gap. As DNA, the CDR3 is TGTGCCAGCAGTTTATCGACGGGGGGGGCCGCTGGAAACACCATATATTTT. Translated: CASSLSTGGAAGNTIYF.

Turning to this clone: One end of the junction fails to match germline, which may point to a read error. The chain has TRBV7-7 and TRBJ2-5; D call uncertain. The CDR3 sequence is 14 residues long. Per the germline V gene, CDR1 is SSHAT and CDR2 is FNYEAQ (reference sequence). Written as DNA, the CDR3 is TGTGCTAGCAGCTTAGTGGGCCCCACAGAGACCCAGTACTTC. It is translated as CASSLVGPTETQYF.

The chain joins TRBV9 to TRBJ2-1; TRBD2 matches 7 bases. Per germline, CDR1 SGDLS and CDR2 YYNGEE. The CDR3 covers 15 residues. J gave up 4 bases and V 0 bases, and 4 bases lay outside the gene matches. The CDR3 DNA reads TGTGCCAGCAGCGTAGGGGGAGGGAAGTACAATGAGCAGTTCTTC. Translation gives CASSVGGGKYNEQFF.

The chain joins TRBV7-6 to TRBJ2-3; possible D gene TRBD2, 7 bases. The V end was cut by 3 bases, the J end by 0 bases, with 22 bases between. Germline V lookup: CDR1 SGHVS, CDR2 FNYEAQ. The CDR3 length is 19 residues. Here the CDR3 reads CASSFLPPTGGLSTDTQYF. Here the CDR3 DNA reads TGTGCCAGCAGCTTTTTACCCCCGACGGGGGGCCTTAGCACAGATACGCAGTATTTT.

The genes are TRBV2 and TRBJ1-5; D is perhaps TRBD1 (5 bases). Trimming removed 8 bases from V and 3 bases from J, with 14 bases in between. The germline V gene encodes CDR1 SNHLY and CDR2 FYNNEI. CDR3 length equals 14 residues. CDR3 in amino acids: CASSRQTDNQPQHF. In DNA form, the CDR3 reads TGTGCCAGCTCGAGACAGACCGACAATCAGCCCCAGCATTTT.

J is TRBJ1-5 and V is TRBV28; 9 nucleotides match TRBD1. J lost 0 bases, V lost 5 bases, and 20 bases had no gene match. The CDR3 is 21 residues long. Germline V gives CDR1 MDHEN, CDR2 SYDVKM. CDR3 amino acids: CASSQRDRDLLKPASNQPQHF. In nucleotides, the CDR3 is TGTGCCAGCAGTCAAAGGGACAGGGACCTCCTCAAACCTGCTAGCAATCAGCCCCAGCATTTT.

V is TRBV5-6 and J is TRBJ1-5; D is perhaps TRBD1 (5 bases). The V gene's germline CDR1 is SGHDT and CDR2 YYEEEE. The V end lost 2 bases, the J end lost 9 bases, and 15 bases lay between the germline ends. This CDR3 is 14 amino acids long. The CDR3 region is CASSLSLSGGPQHF. The CDR3 DNA reads TGTGCCAGCAGCTTATCTCTCTCGGGGGGGCCCCAGCATTTT.

This clone has only one observation. In DNA form, the CDR3 reads TGTGCCACCAGCAGAGGGACAGGGGGAAGCTCCTACGAGCAGTACTTC. It specifies CATSRGTGGSSYEQYF. This rearrangement joins TRBV15 to TRBJ2-7; TRBD1 agrees at 10 bases. The CDR3 loop spans 16 amino acids. The trim removed 1 base at V and 0 bases at J, leaving 3 bases unmatched. Germline CDR1 LNHNV, CDR2 YYDKDF (reference sequence).

The chain combines TRBV5-4 with TRBJ2-7; 10 bases are a match to TRBD2. In germline, CDR1 is SGHNT, CDR2 YYREEE (reference sequence). J lost 2 bases, V lost 4 bases, and 9 bases had no gene match. The CDR3 is 16 residues long. The CDR3 reads CASSAGSGRSTYEQYF. The CDR3 DNA reads TGTGCCAGCAGCGCAGGTAGCGGGAGGAGTACCTACGAGCAGTACTTC.

The chain has TRBV27 and TRBJ1-5, with TRBD1 as a possible D gene (6 bases). V was shortened by 4 bases and J by 7 bases, with 17 bases between the two germline ends. CDR3 length equals 15 residues. Germline V gives CDR1 MNHEY, CDR2 SMNVEV (reference sequence). In nucleotides, the CDR3 is TGTGCCAGCAGTTCCTTTACAGGGATGAGGCAGCCCCAGCATTTT. It codes for CASSSFTGMRQPQHF.

The rearrangement links TRBV28 to TRBJ1-2; 9 bases fit TRBD1. V lost 5 bases, J lost 7 bases, and 11 bases stayed unmatched. There are 15 residues in the CDR3. Germline V CDR1 and CDR2: MDHEN, SYDVKM. The CDR3 nucleotides read TGTGCCAGCAGTCCCGGGACAGGGCTCCCTAGTGGCTACACCTTC. Translating it yields CASSPGTGLPSGYTF.

This chain links TRBV28 with TRBJ1-6; TRBD1 might be the D (6 bases). The V and J ends lost 3 bases and 9 bases respectively, with 18 bases between them. The CDR3 extends over 16 amino acids. CDR1 is MDHEN, CDR2 SYDVKM, per germline. This CDR3 is CASSFPAGGFGSPLHF. Written as DNA, the CDR3 is TGTGCCAGCAGTTTCCCAGCGGGGGGCTTTGGTTCACCCCTCCACTTT.

In regard to this clone: This sample also contains other DNA sequences that code for the same CDR3. The chain links TRBV18 to TRBJ2-1; 8 nucleotides match TRBD2. V lost 2 bases and J lost 1; bases outside the gene matches: 4. From germline, CDR1 is KGHSH and CDR2 LQKENI. The CDR3 is 16 residues long. CDR3 region: CASSPGLAGSYNEQFF. CDR3 in DNA: TGTGCCAGCTCACCAGGCCTAGCGGGTTCCTACAATGAGCAGTTCTTC.

The chain carries TRBV9 and TRBJ1-3; 9 nucleotides match TRBD1. The V segment lost 5 bases and the J segment 3 bases; nucleotides outside the gene matches: 6. The CDR3 loop spans 15 amino acids. Germline CDR1 SGDLS, CDR2 YYNGEE. The CDR3 loop is CASSLRTGDGNTIYF. For the CDR3, the DNA is TGTGCCAGCAGTTTACGGACAGGGGATGGAAACACCATATATTTT.